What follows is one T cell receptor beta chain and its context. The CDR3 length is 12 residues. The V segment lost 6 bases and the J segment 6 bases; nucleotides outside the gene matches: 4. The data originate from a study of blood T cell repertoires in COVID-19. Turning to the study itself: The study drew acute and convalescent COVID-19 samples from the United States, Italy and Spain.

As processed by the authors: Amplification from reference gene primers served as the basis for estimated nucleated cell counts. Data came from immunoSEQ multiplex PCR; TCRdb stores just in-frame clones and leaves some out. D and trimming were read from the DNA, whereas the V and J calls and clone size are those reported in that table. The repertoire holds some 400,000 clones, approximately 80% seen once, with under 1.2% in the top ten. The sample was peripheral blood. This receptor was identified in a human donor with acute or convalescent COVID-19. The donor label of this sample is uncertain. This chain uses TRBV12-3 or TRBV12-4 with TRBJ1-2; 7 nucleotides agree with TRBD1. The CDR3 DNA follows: TGTGCCAGCAGCGGAGGACAGGATGGCTACACCTTC. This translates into CASSGGQDGYTF.